A selection of T cell receptor beta chains follows, all from one sample in a study. MiXCR, run by TCRdb on the RT-PCR reads, gives a single entry per CDR3 protein. The sample lists hundreds of thousands of distinct CDR3 sequences; approximately 15% were seen once. Sequencing was done on a sample of memory CD4+ T cells from blood. These receptors all stem from a female donor in good health, serving as a healthy control. Both conserved end residues are part of each CDR3. D genes are given only for firm matches. Only some rows state a clone size, as once, few, many or a class for expanded clones.

TRBV20-1	NA	many	TRBJ2-5	CSASIGTRETQYF	TGCAGTGCTAGCATAGGGACCAGAGAGACCCAGTACTTC
TRBV5-4	NA	NA	TRBJ2-7	CASSLVGSEGQYF	TGTGCCAGCAGCTTGGTCGGGAGCGAGGGGCAGTACTTC
TRBV10-3	TRBD1	few	TRBJ1-1	CAISEPTYRGLGTEAFF	TGTGCCATCAGCGAGCCCACTTACAGGGGGCTCGGGACTGAAGCTTTCTTT
TRBV18	NA	NA	TRBJ1-1	CASSLTKNTEAFF	TGTGCCAGCTCACTTACAAAGAACACTGAAGCTTTCTTT
TRBV12-3/TRBV12-4	NA	few	TRBJ2-6	CASSIGLGVGSGANVLTF	TGTGCCAGCAGTATAGGACTCGGGGTCGGTTCGGGGGCCAACGTCCTGACTTTC
TRBV6-5	NA	NA	TRBJ1-4	CASRSGQAVNEKLFF	TGTGCCAGCAGATCAGGGCAGGCCGTCAATGAAAAACTGTTTTTT
TRBV7-9	NA	NA	TRBJ2-3	CASSLDSAPSTDTQYF	TGTGCCAGCAGCTTAGATTCAGCGCCAAGCACAGATACGCAGTATTTT
TRBV5-1	NA	many	TRBJ1-2	CASSLNGERGYTF	TGCGCCAGCAGCTTGAATGGGGAGCGCGGCTACACCTTC
TRBV7-9	NA	once	TRBJ2-5	CASSRRRAGETQYF	TGTGCCAGCAGCCGTCGGAGGGCCGGAGAGACCCAGTACTTC
TRBV28	NA	NA	TRBJ2-7	CASSTPGGYEQYF	TGTGCCAGCAGTACACCCGGGGGCTACGAGCAGTACTTC
TRBV14	TRBD2	NA	TRBJ2-5	CASSPTRGGETQYF	TGTGCCAGCAGCCCAACACGGGGGGGAGAGACCCAGTACTTC
TRBV12-3/TRBV12-4	NA	many	TRBJ2-5	CASTSQGVSLGTQYF	TGTGCCAGCACCTCGCAGGGCGTCTCCTTAGGGACCCAGTACTTC
TRBV2	TRBD2	few	TRBJ2-2	CASSVGVGGTGELFF	TGTGCCAGCAGTGTCGGCGTGGGGGGGACCGGGGAGCTGTTTTTT
TRBV4-3	NA	NA	TRBJ1-2	CASRPQGLNYGYTF	TGCGCCAGCAGACCACAGGGACTTAACTATGGCTACACCTTC
TRBV20-1	NA	many	TRBJ1-2	CSARDNSVNYGYTF	TGCAGTGCTAGAGATAATTCCGTTAACTATGGCTACACCTTC
TRBV6-2/TRBV6-3	NA	few	TRBJ2-1	CASSDSVNEQFF	TGTGCCAGCAGTGACTCCGTCAATGAGCAGTTCTTC
TRBV4-2	NA	few	TRBJ2-2	CARGAGHLTGELFF	TGTGCCCGAGGTGCGGGACACCTCACCGGGGAGCTGTTTTTT
TRBV27	NA	few	TRBJ2-1	CASSLGAGEQFF	TGTGCCAGCAGTTTAGGAGCGGGTGAGCAGTTCTTC
TRBV6-5	NA	many	TRBJ1-1	CASSYSRSNTEAFF	TGTGCCAGCAGTTACTCGAGGTCGAACACTGAAGCTTTCTTT
TRBV7-2	NA	few	TRBJ1-4	CASSQRTAYNEKLFF	TGTGCCAGCAGCCAACGGACTGCGTACAATGAAAAACTGTTTTTT
TRBV20-1	NA	few	TRBJ1-1	CSARKGGSNTEAFF	TGCAGTGCTAGAAAGGGGGGGTCCAACACTGAAGCTTTCTTT
TRBV15	NA	few	TRBJ2-7	CATSREVGGQYF	TGTGCCACCAGCAGAGAAGTAGGGGGGCAGTACTTC
TRBV30	TRBD1	few	TRBJ2-1	CAWSPKGGLDEQFF	TGTGCCTGGAGTCCCAAAGGGGGCTTGGATGAGCAGTTCTTC
TRBV5-1	NA	few	TRBJ1-1	CASRPATMNTEAFF	TGCGCCAGCAGACCTGCTACTATGAACACTGAAGCTTTCTTT
TRBV18	NA	NA	TRBJ2-7	CASSKTNSYEQYF	TGTGCCAGCTCAAAGACAAACTCCTACGAGCAGTACTTC